What follows are 22 T cell receptor beta chains derived from one specimen sequenced in a study of cytomegalovirus exposure and HLA in healthy donors. Generated by immunoSEQ multiplex PCR, the TCRdb table keeps only in-frame clones and is missing some. This sample has 65,000 to 75,000 clones, with nearly 95% found just once. Sequencing used PBMCs. The receptors shown here come from a young man in good health and CMV-seropositive.

This chain joins TRBV28 and TRBJ2-7, with TRBD2 as a possible D gene (7 bases). The V and J ends lost 5 bases and 4 bases respectively, with 18 bases between them. The CDR3 runs 15 residues. CDR1 and CDR2 from the germline V gene are MDHEN and SYDVKM. The CDR3 bases are TGTGCCAGCAGTCCCCGGGGTAGGGGGGGGTACGAGCAGTACTTC. Translating it yields CASSPRGRGGYEQYF. Using reference TRBV28 and TRBJ2-7 for the parts outside the CDR3, the full variable domain is DVKVTQSSRYLVKRTGEKVFLECVQDMDHENMFWYRQDPGLGLRLIYFSYDVKMKEKGDIPEGYSVSREKKERFSLILESASTNQTSMYLCASSPRGRGGYEQYFGPGTRLTVT.

V is TRBV7-3 and J is TRBJ2-1; the D is unclear. The CDR3 loop spans 12 amino acids. Germline V gene lookup returns CDR1 SGHTA and CDR2 FQGTGA. The V gene lost 3 bases and the J gene lost 6 bases, with 6 bases spanning the gap. CDR3 nucleotide sequence: TGTGCCAGCAGCTTCAACAGCAATGAGCAGTTCTTC. This codes for CASSFNSNEQFF.

The chain couples TRBV10-3 to TRBJ2-5; TRBD2 might be the D (6 bases). V lost 2 bases, J lost 5 bases, and 24 bases lay in between. The length of the CDR3 is 18 residues. Germline CDR1 ENHRY, CDR2 SYGVKD. The CDR3 DNA reads TGTGCCATCAGTGAGGGGCGAGGGCGGGGACCAAGGGAGGAGACCCAGTACTTC. Protein sequence: CAISEGRGRGPREETQYF.

The chain employs TRBV5-4 and TRBJ2-2; 7 nucleotides line up with TRBD1. This CDR3 has 15 residues. CDR1 is SGHNT, CDR2 YYREEE, per germline (reference sequence). The V gene end was trimmed by 0 bases and the J gene end by 1 base; junction bases not matched to a gene: 0. CDR3 loop: CASSLDRGNTGELFF. The CDR3, as DNA: TGTGCCAGCAGCTTGGACAGGGGGAACACCGGGGAGCTGTTTTTT.

V and J are TRBV30 and TRBJ2-1, with 8 bases matching TRBD2. The junction had 6 bases not matched to a gene; V was cut back by 2 bases and J by 0 bases. Germline V gene sequence: CDR1 GTSNPN, CDR2 SVGIG (reference sequence). This CDR3 region has 16 residues. CDR3 in amino acids: CAWSTPLAASYNEQFF. In nucleotides, the CDR3 is TGTGCCTGGAGTACCCCACTAGCGGCCTCCTACAATGAGCAGTTCTTC.

This clone appeared a single time. The genes are TRBV5-1 and TRBJ1-1, with no clear D. The CDR3 has 11 amino acids. Germline CDR1 and CDR2: SGHRS and YFSETQ. V gave up 3 bases and J gave up 5 bases, with 5 bases separating them. The CDR3 nucleotides read TGCGCCAGCAGCTCCCTAACTGAAGCTTTCTTT. This sequence encodes CASSSLTEAFF.

The gene calls are TRBV29-1 and TRBJ2-1; 11 bases are shared with TRBD2. CDR3 length: 14 amino acids. Looked up from germline, CDR1 is SQVTM and CDR2 is ANQGSEA. V lost 5 bases and J lost 10; bases outside the gene matches: 10. CDR3 loop: CSVPLLAGAEEQFF. In nucleotides, the CDR3 is TGCAGCGTTCCATTACTAGCGGGAGCCGAGGAGCAGTTCTTC.

The sample holds one count of this clone. The gene calls are TRBV6-1 and TRBJ2-1, with D possibly being TRBD1 (6 bases). With 3 bases removed from V and 10 bases from J, the gap between germline ends came to 16 bases. Germline V gene data show CDR1 as MNHNS and CDR2 as SASEGT. The CDR3 covers 14 residues. DNA for the CDR3: TGTGCCAGCAGTGACCACAACAGGGTTGGCGAGCAGTTCTTC. Its protein is CASSDHNRVGEQFF.

The V call is TRBV15, the J call TRBJ2-2, with 8 nucleotides matching TRBD1. The germline gives CDR1 LNHNV, CDR2 YYDKDF (reference sequence). The CDR3 extends over 14 amino acids. The J segment lost 5 bases and the V segment lost 5 bases, leaving 4 bases of the junction unmatched. The CDR3, as DNA: TGTGCCACCAGCGGGGACAGGCGAACCGGGGAGCTGTTTTTT. Translated, it gives CATSGDRRTGELFF.

The genes are TRBV2 and TRBJ2-3, with D possibly being TRBD1 (6 bases). Germline V gene data show CDR1 as SNHLY and CDR2 as FYNNEI. V lost 8 bases and J lost 2, with 17 bases in between. The CDR3 spans 15 residues. CDR3 nucleotides: TGTGCCAGCTTGGGAGACAGGAAATTCACAGATACGCAGTATTTT. Encoded protein: CASLGDRKFTDTQYF.

This chain uses TRBV7-2 with TRBJ2-5; TRBD1 aligns across 7 bases. Looked up from germline, CDR1 is SGHTA and CDR2 is FQGNSA. V was clipped by 5 bases and J by 3 bases; unmatched bases: 9. This CDR3 spans 15 amino acids. The CDR3 here is CASSRETGTEETQYF. In nucleotides, the CDR3 is TGTGCCAGCAGCCGTGAAACCGGGACAGAAGAGACCCAGTACTTC.

The rearrangement joins TRBV6-6 to TRBJ2-7; the D gene is possibly TRBD1 (8 bases). The V and J ends lost 4 bases and 6 bases respectively, with 13 bases between them. Looked up from germline, CDR1 is MNHNY and CDR2 is SVGAGI (reference sequence). The CDR3 length is 13 residues. The CDR3 DNA reads TGTGCCAGCAGTTTGGACAGGGAGGGCGAGCAGTACTTC. Its translation is CASSLDREGEQYF.

The V and J genes are TRBV7-8 and TRBJ2-7, with 7 bases aligning to TRBD1. Per germline, CDR1 SGHVS and CDR2 FQNEAQ. V lost 2 bases, J lost 3 bases, and 1 base stayed unmatched. The CDR3 spans 13 residues. The CDR3 nucleotides are TGTGCCAGCAGCTTAAGACAGGGCTACGAGCAGTACTTC. Translated, it gives CASSLRQGYEQYF.

The chain employs TRBV2 and TRBJ2-7, with 9 bases that match TRBD2. V gave up 6 bases and J gave up 4 bases; unmatched junction bases: 10. The CDR3 consists of 15 residues. Germline lookup yields CDR1 SNHLY and CDR2 FYNNEI. CDR3 region: CASSRRVAGEYEQYF. CDR3 bases: TGTGCCAGCAGCCGACGAGTAGCGGGAGAATACGAGCAGTACTTC.

The chain links TRBV5-4 to TRBJ1-2; maybe TRBD1 (5 bases). Trimming pared 0 bases from V and 3 bases from J, leaving 9 bases between. The V gene's germline CDR1 is SGHNT and CDR2 YYREEE (reference sequence). This CDR3 spans 14 amino acids. The CDR3, as DNA: TGTGCCAGCAGCTTGGGCAGGGTGGACTATGGCTACACCTTC. Amino acids: CASSLGRVDYGYTF.

V is TRBV6-5 and J is TRBJ2-1, with 9 positions matching TRBD2. The V and J ends lost 4 bases and 4 bases, in that order; junction bases with no gene match: 5. The CDR3 spans 15 residues. Germline CDR1 and CDR2: MNHEY and SVGAGI. CDR3 in amino acids: CASSSGLARYNEQFF. The CDR3 nucleotides read TGTGCCAGCAGTTCCGGACTAGCGAGATACAATGAGCAGTTCTTC.

The V call is TRBV4-1, the J call TRBJ2-7; 7 bases are shared with TRBD1. V was pared by 1 base and J by 4 bases, with 10 bases of the junction left unmatched. The CDR3 loop spans 16 amino acids. Germline V gives CDR1 MGHRA, CDR2 YSYEKL. CDR3 bases: TGCGCCAGCAGCCAAGGGGAATGGGGACAGCCATACGAGCAGTACTTC. Translation: CASSQGEWGQPYEQYF.

This rearrangement joins TRBV5-1 to TRBJ2-1; D may be TRBD1 (6 bases). CDR1 and CDR2 (germline): SGHRS, YFSETQ. V lost 5 bases, J lost 4 bases, and 10 bases lay in between. The CDR3 loop spans 13 amino acids. CDR3 in amino acids: CASRQGQYNEQFF. CDR3 DNA: TGCGCCAGCAGACAGGGACAATACAATGAGCAGTTCTTC.

This clone was seen a handful of times. The chain links TRBV7-9 to TRBJ2-7; possible D gene TRBD2, 7 bases. CDR3 length: 12 amino acids. The V end was cut by 4 bases, the J end by 7 bases, with 11 bases between. The germline gives CDR1 SEHNR, CDR2 FQNEAQ (reference sequence). Here the CDR3 DNA reads TGTGCCAGCAGCTGGGAGGGGGGGGAGCAGTACTTC. As protein: CASSWEGGEQYF.

The V and J genes are TRBV9 and TRBJ2-3; the match to TRBD2 covers 9 bases. CDR3 size: 16 residues. The germline CDR1 and CDR2 sequences are SGDLS and YYNGEE. Trimming took 0 bases from V and 4 from J; bases not matched to a gene: 6. The CDR3 region has the DNA TGTGCCAGCAGCGTAGAGGCGGGAGGGTACGCAGATACGCAGTATTTT. Its protein product is CASSVEAGGYADTQYF.

This clone came up once. The V gene is TRBV14, the J gene TRBJ2-7; tentatively, D is TRBD2 (6 bases). V dropped 1 base and J dropped 5 bases, with 12 bases sitting between them. Germline assignment: CDR1 SGHDN and CDR2 FVKESK. The CDR3 is 14 amino acids. The CDR3 here is CASSQGLATNEQYF. DNA of the CDR3: TGTGCCAGCAGCCAAGGCCTAGCGACCAACGAGCAGTACTTC.

The J gene is TRBJ2-7, the V gene TRBV19; 8 bases map to TRBD1. CDR1 and CDR2 (germline): LNHDA, SQIVND (reference sequence). The CDR3 covers 15 residues. The trim removed 5 bases at V and 2 bases at J, leaving 8 bases unmatched. DNA of the CDR3: TGTGCCAGTAGTCCCCCCGGGACAGGACCCTACGAGCAGTACTTC. Its protein is CASSPPGTGPYEQYF.